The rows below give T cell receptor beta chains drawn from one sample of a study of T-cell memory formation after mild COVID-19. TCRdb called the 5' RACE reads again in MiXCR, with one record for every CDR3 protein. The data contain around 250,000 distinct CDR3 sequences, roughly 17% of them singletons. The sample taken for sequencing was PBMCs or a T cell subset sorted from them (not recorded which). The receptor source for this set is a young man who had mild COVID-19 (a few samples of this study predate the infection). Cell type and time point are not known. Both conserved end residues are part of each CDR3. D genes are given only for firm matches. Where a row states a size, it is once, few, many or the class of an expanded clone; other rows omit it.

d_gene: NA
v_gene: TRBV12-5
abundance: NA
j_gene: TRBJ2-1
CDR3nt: TGTGCTAGTGGTCTCGGGACACCCTCCTACAATGAGCAGTTCTTC
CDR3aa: CASGLGTPSYNEQFF

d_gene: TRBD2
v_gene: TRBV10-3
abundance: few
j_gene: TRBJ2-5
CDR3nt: TGTGCCATCAGATCTAGCGGGGGGGACGAGACCCAGTACTTC
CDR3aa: CAIRSSGGDETQYF

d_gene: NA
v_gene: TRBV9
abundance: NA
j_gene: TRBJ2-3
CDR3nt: TGTGCCAGCAGCGCGTCGGGTTGGGAGGATACGCAGTATTTT
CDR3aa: CASSASGWEDTQYF

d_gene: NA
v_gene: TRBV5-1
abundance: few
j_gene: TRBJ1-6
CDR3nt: TGCGCCAGCAGCTTGGCCGGGGGAGGCTATAATTCACCCCTCCACTTT
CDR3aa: CASSLAGGGYNSPLHF

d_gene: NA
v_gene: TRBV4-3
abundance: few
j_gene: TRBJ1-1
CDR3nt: TGCGCCAGCAGCCAGACTTCCCGGGACAAGTGGATGAACACTGAAGCTTTCTTT
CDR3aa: CASSQTSRDKWMNTEAFF

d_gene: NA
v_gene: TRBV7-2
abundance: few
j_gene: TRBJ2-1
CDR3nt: TGTGCCAGCAGCTTAGTAATCCAGGGGAATGAGCAGTTCTTC
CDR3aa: CASSLVIQGNEQFF

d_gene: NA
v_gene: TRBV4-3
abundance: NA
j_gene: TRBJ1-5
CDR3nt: TGCGCCAGCAGCCAAGGGCACAGCGTCCCCGGCAATCAGCCCCAGCATTTT
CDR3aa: CASSQGHSVPGNQPQHF

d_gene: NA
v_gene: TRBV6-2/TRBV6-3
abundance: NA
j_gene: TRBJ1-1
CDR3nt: TGTGCCAGCAGTTACTATACTGAAGCTTTCTTT
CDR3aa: CASSYYTEAFF

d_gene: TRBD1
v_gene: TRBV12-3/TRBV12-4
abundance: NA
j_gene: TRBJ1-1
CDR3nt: TGTGCCAGCAGCTGGACAGGGGCACCAAGGGTTGCTGAAGCTTTCTTT
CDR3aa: CASSWTGAPRVAEAFF

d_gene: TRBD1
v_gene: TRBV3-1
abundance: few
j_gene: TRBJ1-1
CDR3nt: TGTGCCAGCAGCGTACGGGACAGTGGCGCTTTCTTT
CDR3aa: CASSVRDSGAFF

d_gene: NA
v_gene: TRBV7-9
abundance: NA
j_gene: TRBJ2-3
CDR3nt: TGTGCCAGCACCCCACGTGCCGGACCCACAGATACGCAGTATTTT
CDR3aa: CASTPRAGPTDTQYF

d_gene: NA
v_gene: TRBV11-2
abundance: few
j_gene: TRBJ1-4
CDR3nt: TGTGCCAGCAGACCCCCGGGACGGGGAGAAAAACTGTTTTTT
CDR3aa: CASRPPGRGEKLFF

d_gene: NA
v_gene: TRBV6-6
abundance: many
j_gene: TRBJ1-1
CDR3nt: TGTGCCAGCAGTTCCCATGCAGGGAACACTGAAGCTTTCTTT
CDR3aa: CASSSHAGNTEAFF

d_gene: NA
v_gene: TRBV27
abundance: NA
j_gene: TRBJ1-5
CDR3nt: TGTGCCAGCAGCCCTCTGGGTCCCAATCAGCCCCAGCATTTT
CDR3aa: CASSPLGPNQPQHF

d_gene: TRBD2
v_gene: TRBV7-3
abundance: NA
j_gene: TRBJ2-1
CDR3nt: TGTGCCAGCAGCTTAGTGCTAGCGGGGGGGCCCGGCTACAATGAGCAGTTCTTC
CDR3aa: CASSLVLAGGPGYNEQFF

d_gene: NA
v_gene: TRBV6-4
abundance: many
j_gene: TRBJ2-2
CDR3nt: TGTGCCAGCAGTGAGAAGGGAGGTGGCGGGGAGCTGTTTTTT
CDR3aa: CASSEKGGGGELFF

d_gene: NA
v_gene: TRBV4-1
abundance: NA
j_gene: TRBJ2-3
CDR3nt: TGCGCCAGCAGCCCGGGCCTGGGCGCAGATACGCAGTATTTT
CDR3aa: CASSPGLGADTQYF

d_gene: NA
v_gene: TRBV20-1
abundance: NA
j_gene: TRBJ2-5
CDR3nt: TGCAGTGCTTCGGAAGAGACCCAGTACTTC
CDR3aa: CSASEETQYF

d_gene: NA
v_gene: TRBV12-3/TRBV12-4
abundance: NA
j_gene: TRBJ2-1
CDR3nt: TGTGCCAGCAGTTTTCAATCTGAGCAGTTCTTC
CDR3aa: CASSFQSEQFF

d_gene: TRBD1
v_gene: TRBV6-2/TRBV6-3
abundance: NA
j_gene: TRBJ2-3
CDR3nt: TGTGCCAGCAGTTACTATCGACAGGGGGATACGCAGTATTTT
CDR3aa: CASSYYRQGDTQYF

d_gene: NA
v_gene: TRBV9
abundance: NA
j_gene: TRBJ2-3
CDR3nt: TGTGCCAGCAGCGTAGGAGGCGGGTCCGTCACAGATACGCAGTATTTT
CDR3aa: CASSVGGGSVTDTQYF

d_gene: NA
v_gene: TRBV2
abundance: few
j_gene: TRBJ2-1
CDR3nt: TGTGCCAGCAGTGAGGGGGGGGCCGGGTACAATGAGCAGTTCTTC
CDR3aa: CASSEGGAGYNEQFF

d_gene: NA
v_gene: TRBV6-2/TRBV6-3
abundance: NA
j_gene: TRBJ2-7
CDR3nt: TGTGCCAGCATTAGAAGATTTTACAGCTCCTACGAGCAGTACTTC
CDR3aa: CASIRRFYSSYEQYF

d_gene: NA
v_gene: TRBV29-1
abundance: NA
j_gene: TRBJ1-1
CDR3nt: TGCAGCGTGAGAGGGGGAGACACTGAAGCTTTCTTT
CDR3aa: CSVRGGDTEAFF

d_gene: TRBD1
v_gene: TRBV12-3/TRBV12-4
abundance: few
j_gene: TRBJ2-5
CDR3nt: TGTGCCAGCAGCCCCAGGACAGGGAGGTACCAAGAGACCCAGTACTTC
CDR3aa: CASSPRTGRYQETQYF

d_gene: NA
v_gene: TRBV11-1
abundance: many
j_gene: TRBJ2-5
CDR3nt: TGTGCCAGCAGCGCTACCGGGACGCAAGAGACCCAGTACTTC
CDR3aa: CASSATGTQETQYF

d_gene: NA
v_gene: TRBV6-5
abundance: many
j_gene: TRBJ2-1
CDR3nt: TGTGCCAGCAGCCCGGGGCTTAGAGAGTTCTTC
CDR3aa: CASSPGLREFF

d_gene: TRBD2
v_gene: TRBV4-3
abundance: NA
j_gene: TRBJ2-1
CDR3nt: TGCGCCAGCAGCCAGGCACCGGGTGGACTAGCGGCCTACAATGAGCAGTTCTTC
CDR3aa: CASSQAPGGLAAYNEQFF

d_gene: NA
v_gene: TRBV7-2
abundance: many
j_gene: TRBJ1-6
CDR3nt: TGTGCCAGCAGCTTAGGGGTCACATATAATTCACCCCTCCACTTT
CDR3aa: CASSLGVTYNSPLHF

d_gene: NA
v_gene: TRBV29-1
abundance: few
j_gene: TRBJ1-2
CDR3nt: TGCAGCGTTGGACACCAAAATAACTATGGCTACACCTTC
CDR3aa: CSVGHQNNYGYTF

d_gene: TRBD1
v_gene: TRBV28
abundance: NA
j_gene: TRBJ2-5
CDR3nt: TGTGCCAGCAGAAGACAGGGCGGCGGGGAGACCCAGTACTTC
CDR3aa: CASRRQGGGETQYF

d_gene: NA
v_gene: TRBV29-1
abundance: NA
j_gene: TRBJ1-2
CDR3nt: TGCAGCGTCATCGGGGAGCGCGGCGAAGGCTACACCTTC
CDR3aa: CSVIGERGEGYTF

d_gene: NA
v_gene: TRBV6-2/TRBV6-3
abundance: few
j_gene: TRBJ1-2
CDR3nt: TGTGCCAGCAGCCCAACCACTCTGGGGAGCTATGGCTACACCTTC
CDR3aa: CASSPTTLGSYGYTF

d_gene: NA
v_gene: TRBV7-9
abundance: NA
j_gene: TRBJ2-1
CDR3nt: TGTGCCAGCAGCCCGCCCGGGGCCGAGTACAATGAGCAGTTCTTC
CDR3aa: CASSPPGAEYNEQFF

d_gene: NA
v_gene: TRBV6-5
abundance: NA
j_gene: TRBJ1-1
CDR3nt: TGTGCCAGCAGCGCACATGGGGGATACACTGAAGCTTTCTTT
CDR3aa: CASSAHGGYTEAFF

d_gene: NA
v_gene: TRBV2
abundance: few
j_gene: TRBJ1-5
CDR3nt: TGTGCCAGCAGTGAATGGGGGGGCCGGCAGCCCCAGCATTTT
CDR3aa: CASSEWGGRQPQHF

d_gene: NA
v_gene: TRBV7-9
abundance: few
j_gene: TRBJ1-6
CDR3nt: TGTGCCAGCAGCGCGGGGGAACTGGTCCTCCACTTT
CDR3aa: CASSAGELVLHF

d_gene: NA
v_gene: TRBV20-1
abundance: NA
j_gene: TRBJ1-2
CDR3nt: TGCAGTGCCCTCACCTGGGATGGCGGAAACTTCTATGGCTACACCTTC
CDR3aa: CSALTWDGGNFYGYTF

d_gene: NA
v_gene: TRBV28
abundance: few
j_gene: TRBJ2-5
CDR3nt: TGTGCCAGCAGTTTGCCTGACGGGGCTCGGCAAGAGACCCAGTACTTC
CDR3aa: CASSLPDGARQETQYF

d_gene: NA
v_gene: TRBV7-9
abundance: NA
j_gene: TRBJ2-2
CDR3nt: TGTGCCAGCAGCCCCCTTGATCTCCGCGGCACCGGGGAGCTGTTTTTT
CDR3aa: CASSPLDLRGTGELFF

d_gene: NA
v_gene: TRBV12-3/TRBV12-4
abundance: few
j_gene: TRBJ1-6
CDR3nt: TGTGCCAACTCTGCGGGGGCTAATTCACCCCTCCACTTT
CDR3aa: CANSAGANSPLHF

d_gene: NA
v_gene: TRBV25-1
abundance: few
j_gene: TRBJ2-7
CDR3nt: TGTGCCAGCAGTGAATTCTACGAGCAGTACTTC
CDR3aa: CASSEFYEQYF

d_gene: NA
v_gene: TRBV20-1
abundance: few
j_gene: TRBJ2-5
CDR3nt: TGCAGTGCTCGGAGAGGAGAGACCCAGTACTTC
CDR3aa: CSARRGETQYF

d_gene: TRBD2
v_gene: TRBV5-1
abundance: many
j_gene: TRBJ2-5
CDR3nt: TGCGCCAGCAGCTTGGCTAGCGGGGATGAGACCCAGTACTTC
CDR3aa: CASSLASGDETQYF

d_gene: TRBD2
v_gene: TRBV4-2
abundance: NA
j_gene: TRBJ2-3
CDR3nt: TGTGCCAGCAGCCAAGACCCAGCGGGGGACACAGATACGCAGTATTTT
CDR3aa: CASSQDPAGDTDTQYF

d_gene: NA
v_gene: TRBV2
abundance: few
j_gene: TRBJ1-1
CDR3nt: TGTGCCAGCAGTGTGGGCTCTCCGATCACTGAAGCTTTCTTT
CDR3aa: CASSVGSPITEAFF

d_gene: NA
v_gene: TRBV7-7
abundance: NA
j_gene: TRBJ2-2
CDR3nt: TGTGCCAGCAGCTTAGATACGGCCGGGGAGCTGTTTTTT
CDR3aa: CASSLDTAGELFF

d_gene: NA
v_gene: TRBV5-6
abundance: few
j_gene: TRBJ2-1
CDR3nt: TGTGCCAGCAGCTTGTTCCGGGGGCGATACGACAATGAGCAGTTCTTC
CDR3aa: CASSLFRGRYDNEQFF

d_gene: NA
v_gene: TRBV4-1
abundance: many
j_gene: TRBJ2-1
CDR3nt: TGCGCCAGCAGCCAGACCGGGGCGAGCTCCTACAATGAGCAGTTCTTC
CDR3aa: CASSQTGASSYNEQFF

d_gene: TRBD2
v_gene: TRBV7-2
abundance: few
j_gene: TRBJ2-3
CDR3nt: TGTGCCAGCAGCCAAAGAGGACTAGCGGGGAGCACAGATACGCAGTATTTT
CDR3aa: CASSQRGLAGSTDTQYF

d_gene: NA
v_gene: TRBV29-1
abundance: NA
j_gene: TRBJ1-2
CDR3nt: TGCAGCGTTGAGTGGCAGGGTGATGGCTACACCTTC
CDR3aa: CSVEWQGDGYTF

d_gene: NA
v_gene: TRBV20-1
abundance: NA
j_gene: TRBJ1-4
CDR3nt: TGCAGTGCTAGGGCAGGAACAGGGATTAATGAAAAACTGTTTTTT
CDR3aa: CSARAGTGINEKLFF

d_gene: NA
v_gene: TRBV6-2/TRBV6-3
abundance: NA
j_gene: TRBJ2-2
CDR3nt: TGTGCCAGCAGTTCCCGGGAGACCGGGGAGCTGTTTTTT
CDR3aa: CASSSRETGELFF

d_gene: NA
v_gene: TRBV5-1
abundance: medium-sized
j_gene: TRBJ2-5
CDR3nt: TGCGCCAGCAGCTTGTATGGGGGTCAAGAGACCCAGTACTTC
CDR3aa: CASSLYGGQETQYF

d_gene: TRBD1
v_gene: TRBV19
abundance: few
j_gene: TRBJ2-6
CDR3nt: TGTGCCAGTAGTCGACAGGGGGCGATTGGGGCCAACGTCCTGACTTTC
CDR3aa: CASSRQGAIGANVLTF